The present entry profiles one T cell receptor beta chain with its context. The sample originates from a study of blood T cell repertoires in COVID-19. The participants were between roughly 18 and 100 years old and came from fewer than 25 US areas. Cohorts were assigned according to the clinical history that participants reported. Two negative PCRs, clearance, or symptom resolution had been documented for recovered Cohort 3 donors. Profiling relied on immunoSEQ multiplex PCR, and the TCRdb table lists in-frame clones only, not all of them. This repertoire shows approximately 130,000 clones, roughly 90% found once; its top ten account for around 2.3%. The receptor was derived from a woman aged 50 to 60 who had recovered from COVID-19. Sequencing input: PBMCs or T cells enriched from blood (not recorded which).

The DNA of the CDR3 is TGTGCCAGCAGCGCACTACCCAGCGGCACCGGGGAGCTGTTTTTT. Translation: CASSALPSGTGELFF. This chain uses TRBV11-3 with TRBJ2-2; possibly TRBD2 for D (5 bases). Germline loops: CDR1 SGHNT, CDR2 YENEEA. This CDR3 contains 15 residues. V lost 5 bases, J lost 4 bases, and 14 bases lay in between.